These T cell receptor beta chains were read from a single sample in a study of T-cell memory formation after mild COVID-19. Each CDR3 protein is one row after TCRdb ran MiXCR on the 5' RACE reads. The sample shows 300,000 to 400,000 distinct CDR3 sequences, around 13% of them seen only once. The sample consisted of PBMCs or a T cell subset sorted from them (not recorded which). These receptors all come from a young man who had mild COVID-19 (a few samples of this study predate the infection). Cell type and time point are not known. Each CDR3 is given with its conserved first and last residue. A D gene is named only where the DNA matches it firmly. Clone size is shown for a subset of rows, as once, few, many or a class of expanded clone.

size | J | D | V | DNA | CDR3
NA | TRBJ2-2 | NA | TRBV29-1 | TGCAGCGTTGGAGATGGGTCCGGGGAGCTGTTTTTT | CSVGDGSGELFF
few | TRBJ2-7 | NA | TRBV7-9 | TGTGCCAGCAGCTCCTCCCAGCACCACTATGTGGCAATCGGCTACGAGCAGTACTTC | CASSSSQHHYVAIGYEQYF
NA | TRBJ2-5 | NA | TRBV7-9 | TGTGCCAGCAGCTTAGACCCACCAGGGCAACAAGAGACCCAGTACTTC | CASSLDPPGQQETQYF
many | TRBJ1-2 | TRBD1 | TRBV6-6 | TGTGCCAGCAGCGTTCACCGGGACAGGGAAGATGGCTACACCTTC | CASSVHRDREDGYTF
few | TRBJ1-5 | NA | TRBV2 | TGTGCCAGCAGAGGCGGCCCAGCCCAGCATTTT | CASRGGPAQHF
NA | TRBJ2-3 | NA | TRBV6-2/TRBV6-3 | TGTGCCAGCGTCGCAGGAGGGACAGATACGCAGTATTTT | CASVAGGTDTQYF
NA | TRBJ1-6 | TRBD1 | TRBV7-9 | TGTGCCAGCAGGGACAGGGGAAATTCACCCCTCCACTTT | CASRDRGNSPLHF
few | TRBJ1-4 | NA | TRBV7-6 | TGTGCCAGCAGCTTAGATCAGGGAACAACTAATGAAAAACTGTTTTTT | CASSLDQGTTNEKLFF
NA | TRBJ2-5 | TRBD2 | TRBV20-1 | TGCAGTGCTAGCGGGGGGGCCGGAGAGACCCAGTACTTC | CSASGGAGETQYF
many | TRBJ2-1 | TRBD1 | TRBV12-3/TRBV12-4 | TGTGCCAGCAGTGTCCGACAGGGGCCAGGGGAGCAGTTCTTC | CASSVRQGPGEQFF
NA | TRBJ2-5 | TRBD2 | TRBV7-9 | TGTGCCAGCAGCTTAGGGGTGACTAGCGGGGAGACCCAGTACTTC | CASSLGVTSGETQYF
NA | TRBJ2-3 | NA | TRBV27 | TGTGCCAGCAGTTTCGCTAATCGCACAGATACGCAGTATTTT | CASSFANRTDTQYF
NA | TRBJ2-3 | TRBD2 | TRBV4-2 | TGTGCCAGCAGCCAAGCCTTAGCGGGGGCCGGGGATACGCAGTATTTT | CASSQALAGAGDTQYF
NA | TRBJ2-1 | NA | TRBV6-2/TRBV6-3 | TGTGCCATATCTAGGGGCAATGAGCAGTTCTTC | CAISRGNEQFF
few | TRBJ2-4 | TRBD2 | TRBV2 | TGTGCCAGCAGCGCCGGGGGGAACATTCAGTACTTC | CASSAGGNIQYF
many | TRBJ1-2 | NA | TRBV20-1 | TGCAGTGCTAGAAGTTTCTCGGACAGTGGGATCTATGGCTACACCTTC | CSARSFSDSGIYGYTF
few | TRBJ2-1 | NA | TRBV20-1 | TGCAGTGCTAGAGATCCAAGGGGTGAATGGGAAAGCTCCTACAATGAGCAGTTCTTC | CSARDPRGEWESSYNEQFF
few | TRBJ2-5 | NA | TRBV20-1 | TGCAGTGCTAGTATGTACCGTAGGTACCAAGAGACCCAGTACTTC | CSASMYRRYQETQYF
few | TRBJ2-4 | NA | TRBV6-6 | TGTGCCAGCAGTTACGGGGTGGGGTTACTAGCCAAAAACATTCAGTACTTC | CASSYGVGLLAKNIQYF
NA | TRBJ2-5 | NA | TRBV12-3/TRBV12-4 | TGTGCCAGCAGTATGAGCATGCAGCGGACCCAGTACTTC | CASSMSMQRTQYF
few | TRBJ1-1 | NA | TRBV5-1 | TGCGCCAGCAGCTTGGGCGGACAGTTGAACACTGAAGCTTTCTTT | CASSLGGQLNTEAFF
many | TRBJ1-2 | NA | TRBV5-1 | TGCGCCAGCAGCAAATTACAACTAGGCGGCTACACCTTC | CASSKLQLGGYTF
few | TRBJ2-5 | NA | TRBV5-1 | TGCGCCAGCACCGACAGCCCCTGGCAAGAGACCCAGTACTTC | CASTDSPWQETQYF
many | TRBJ1-5 | NA | TRBV15 | TGTGCCACCAGCAGAGAATGGGCCGTTCCGTTCAATCAGCCCCAGCATTTT | CATSREWAVPFNQPQHF
NA | TRBJ2-3 | TRBD2 | TRBV6-4 | TGTGCCAGCAGGAGAACTAGCGGGGGGGCAGATACGCAGTATTTT | CASRRTSGGADTQYF
NA | TRBJ1-5 | TRBD1 | TRBV5-1 | TGCGCCAGCAGTCCAGGACAGGGCCATAAGCCCCAGCATTTT | CASSPGQGHKPQHF
few | TRBJ1-1 | NA | TRBV2 | TGTGCCAGCAGAGAAGACAGGCTAACTGAAGCTTTCTTT | CASREDRLTEAFF
few | TRBJ2-2 | NA | TRBV7-9 | TGTGCCAGCAGCGTCCCCATCATACTGGTCGGGGAGCTGTTTTTT | CASSVPIILVGELFF
NA | TRBJ1-5 | NA | TRBV4-3 | TGCGCCAGCAGCCAAGGACTCAGGTCCGACAATCAGCCCCAGCATTTT | CASSQGLRSDNQPQHF
NA | TRBJ2-1 | NA | TRBV3-1 | TGTGCCAGCGCCGCTACTAGGGGGGAGCAGTTCTTC | CASAATRGEQFF
few | TRBJ2-4 | NA | TRBV7-2 | TGTGCCAGCAGAACCACAGGAAGAAACATTCAGTACTTC | CASRTTGRNIQYF
few | TRBJ2-3 | NA | TRBV27 | TGTGCCAGCAGTTTATTGGGGGGGCAAGATACGCAGTATTTT | CASSLLGGQDTQYF
NA | TRBJ2-2 | NA | TRBV3-1 | TGTGCCAGCAGCCAATGGAGGGGGCTGGACACCGGGGAGCTGTTTTTT | CASSQWRGLDTGELFF
few | TRBJ1-2 | TRBD1 | TRBV5-6 | TGTGCCAGCAGCTCCGACAGGGCGGGCTATGGCTACACCTTC | CASSSDRAGYGYTF
NA | TRBJ2-5 | TRBD2 | TRBV4-1 | TGCGCCAGCAGCCAAGATCTAGCGGGGGTAGAGACCCAGTACTTC | CASSQDLAGVETQYF
many | TRBJ2-1 | NA | TRBV7-2 | TGTGCCAGCAGCCGCCTTGGCTCCTACAATGAGCAGTTCTTC | CASSRLGSYNEQFF
few | TRBJ1-1 | TRBD1 | TRBV6-5 | TGTGCCAGCAGATTGACAGGGGGTGGGACTGAAGCTTTCTTT | CASRLTGGGTEAFF
NA | TRBJ1-2 | NA | TRBV28 | TGTGCCAGCTTCCACAGGACTAACTATGGCTACACCTTC | CASFHRTNYGYTF